This TCR beta chain appears in the sequencing data of a study of graft-versus-host responses after intestinal transplantation. Study information: Recipients had multivisceral, liver-intestinal, or isolated intestinal transplants. Induction with anti-thymocyte globulin, then tacrolimus and steroids for roughly 3 years, was given to all recipients.

The data were produced by immunoSEQ multiplex PCR, yet TCRdb's version contains in-frame clones alone and is incomplete. Among under 15,000 clones listed, 65% to 85% were seen once. Findings of the study overall: After transplant, early declines in HvG clones were associated with peak levels of circulating GvH clones. GvH clones surfaced in recipient marrow, some emerging earlier in ileum or blood.

On this clone: The antigen is unknown.

The sequences come from PBMCs, collected approximately 120 days after transplant. The TCR comes from a human patient who received an intestinal transplant, so some T cells may come from the graft donor.

CDR3 amino acids: CASSPSGGSYEQYF. CDR3 nucleotide sequence: TGTGCCAGCAGCCCGAGTGGGGGCTCCTACGAGCAGTACTTC. The J gene is TRBJ2-7, the V gene TRBV7-3; D is tentatively TRBD1 or TRBD2 (5 bases each). Germline CDR1 reads SGHTA; CDR2 reads FQGTGA. V was trimmed by 5 bases and J by 0 bases, leaving 11 bases between them. The CDR3 has 14 residues. The full variable domain, rest sourced from reference TRBV7-3 and TRBJ2-7, is GAGVSQTPSNKVTEKGKYVELRCDPISGHTALYWYRQSLGQGPEFLIYFQGTGAADDSGLPNDRFFAVRPEGSVSTLKIQRTERGDSAVYLCASSPSGGSYEQYFGPGTRLTVT.